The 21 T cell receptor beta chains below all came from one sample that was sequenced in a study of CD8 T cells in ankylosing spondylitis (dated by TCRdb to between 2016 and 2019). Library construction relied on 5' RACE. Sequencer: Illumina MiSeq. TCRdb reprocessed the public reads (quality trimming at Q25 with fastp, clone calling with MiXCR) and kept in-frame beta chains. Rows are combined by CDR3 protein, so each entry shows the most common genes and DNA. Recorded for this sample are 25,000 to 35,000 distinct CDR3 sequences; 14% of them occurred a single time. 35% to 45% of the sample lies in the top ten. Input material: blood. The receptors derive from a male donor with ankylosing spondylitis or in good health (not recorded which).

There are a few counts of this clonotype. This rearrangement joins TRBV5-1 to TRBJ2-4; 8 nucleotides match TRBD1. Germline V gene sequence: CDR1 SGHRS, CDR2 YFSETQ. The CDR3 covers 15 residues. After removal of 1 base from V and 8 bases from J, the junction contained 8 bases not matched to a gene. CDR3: CASSLLGTGKDIQYF. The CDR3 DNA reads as TGCGCCAGCAGCTTGCTTGGGACAGGCAAGGACATTCAGTACTTC. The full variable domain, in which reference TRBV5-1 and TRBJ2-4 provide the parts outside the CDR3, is KAGVTQTPRYLIKTRGQQVTLSCSPISGHRSVSWYQQTPGQGLQFLFEYFSETQRNKGNFPGRFSGRQFSNSRSEMNVSTLELGDSALYLCASSLLGTGKDIQYFGAGTRLSVL.

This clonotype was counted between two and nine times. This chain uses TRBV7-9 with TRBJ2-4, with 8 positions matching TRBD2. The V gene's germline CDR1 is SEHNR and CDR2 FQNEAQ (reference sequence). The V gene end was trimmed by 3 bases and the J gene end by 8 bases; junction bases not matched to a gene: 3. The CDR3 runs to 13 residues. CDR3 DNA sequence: TGTGCCAGCAGCTTCGGGGGGGTGGACATTCAGTACTTC. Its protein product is CASSFGGVDIQYF.

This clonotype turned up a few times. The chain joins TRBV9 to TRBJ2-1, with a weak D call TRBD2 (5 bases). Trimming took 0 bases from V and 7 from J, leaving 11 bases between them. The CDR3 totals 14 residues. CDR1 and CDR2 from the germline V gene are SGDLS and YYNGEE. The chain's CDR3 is CASSVAVARNEQFF. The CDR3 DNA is TGTGCCAGCAGCGTAGCTGTAGCGAGGAATGAGCAGTTCTTC.

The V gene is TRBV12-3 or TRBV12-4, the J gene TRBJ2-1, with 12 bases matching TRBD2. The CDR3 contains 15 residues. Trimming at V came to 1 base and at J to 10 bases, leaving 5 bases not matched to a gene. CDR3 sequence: CASSLETSGRGEQFF. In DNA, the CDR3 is TGTGCCAGCAGTTTAGAGACTAGCGGGAGAGGCGAGCAGTTCTTC.

CDR3 region: CASTSLGTEAFF. The CDR3 bases are TGTGCCAGCACTTCTCTGGGTACTGAAGCTTTCTTT. The chain employs TRBV28 and TRBJ1-1; D is unresolved. Trimming pared 7 bases from V and 5 bases from J, leaving 11 bases between. The germline V gene encodes CDR1 MDHEN and CDR2 SYDVKM. The CDR3 is made up of 12 amino acids. Full variable domain (missing parts from reference TRBV28 and TRBJ1-1): DVKVTQSSRYLVKRTGEKVFLECVQDMDHENMFWYRQDPGLGLRLIYFSYDVKMKEKGDIPEGYSVSREKKERFSLILESASTNQTSMYLCASTSLGTEAFFGQGTRLTVV.

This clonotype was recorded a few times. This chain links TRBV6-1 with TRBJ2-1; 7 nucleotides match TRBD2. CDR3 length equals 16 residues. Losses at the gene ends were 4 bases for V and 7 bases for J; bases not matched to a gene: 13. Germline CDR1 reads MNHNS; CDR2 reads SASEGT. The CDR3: CASSVLGAGLQNEQFF. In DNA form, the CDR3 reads TGTGCCAGCAGTGTACTGGGAGCGGGACTACAGAATGAGCAGTTCTTC.

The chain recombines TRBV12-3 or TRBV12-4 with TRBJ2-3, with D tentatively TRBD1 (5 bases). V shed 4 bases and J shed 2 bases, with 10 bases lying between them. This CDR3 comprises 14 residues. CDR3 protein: CASSSTETTDTQYF. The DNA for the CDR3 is TGTGCCAGCAGTTCGACAGAAACCACAGATACGCAGTATTTT.

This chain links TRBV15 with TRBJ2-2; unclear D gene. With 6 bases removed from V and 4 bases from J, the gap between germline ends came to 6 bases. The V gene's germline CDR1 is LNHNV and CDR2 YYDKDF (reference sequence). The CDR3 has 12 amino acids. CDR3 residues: CATSRATGELFF. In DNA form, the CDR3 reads TGTGCCACCAGTCGGGCCACCGGGGAGCTGTTTTTT.

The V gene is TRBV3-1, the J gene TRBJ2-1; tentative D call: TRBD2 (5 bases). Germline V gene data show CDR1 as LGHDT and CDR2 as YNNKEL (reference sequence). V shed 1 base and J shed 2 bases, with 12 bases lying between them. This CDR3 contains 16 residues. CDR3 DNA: TGTGCCAGCAGCCAAGGTCCTAGCTTGGCCTACAATGAGCAGTTCTTC. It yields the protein CASSQGPSLAYNEQFF.

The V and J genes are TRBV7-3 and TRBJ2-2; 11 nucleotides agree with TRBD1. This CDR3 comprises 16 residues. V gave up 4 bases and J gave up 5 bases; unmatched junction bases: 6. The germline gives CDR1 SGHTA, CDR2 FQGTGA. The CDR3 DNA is TGTGCCAGCAGCTCCCGGACAGGGGGCAGGACCGGGGAGCTGTTTTTT. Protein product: CASSSRTGGRTGELFF.

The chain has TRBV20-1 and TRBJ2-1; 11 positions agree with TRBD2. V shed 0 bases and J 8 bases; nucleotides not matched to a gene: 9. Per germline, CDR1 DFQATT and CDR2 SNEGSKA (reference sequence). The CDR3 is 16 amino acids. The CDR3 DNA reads TGCAGTGCTAGAGAACTAGCGGGAGAGCGGGTCGATGAGCAGTTCTTC. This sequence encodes CSARELAGERVDEQFF.

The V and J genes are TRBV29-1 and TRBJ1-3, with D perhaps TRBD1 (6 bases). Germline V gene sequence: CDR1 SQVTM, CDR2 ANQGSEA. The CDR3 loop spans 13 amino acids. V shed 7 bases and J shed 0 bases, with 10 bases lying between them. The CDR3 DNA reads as TGCAGCGCCGAGGGGGGCTCTGGAAACACCATATATTTT. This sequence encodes CSAEGGSGNTIYF.

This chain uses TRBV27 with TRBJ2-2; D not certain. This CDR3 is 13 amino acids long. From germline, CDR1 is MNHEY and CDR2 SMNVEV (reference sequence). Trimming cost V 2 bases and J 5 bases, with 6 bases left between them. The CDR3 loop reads CASSLRITGELFF. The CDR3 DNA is TGTGCCAGCAGTTTAAGGATTACCGGGGAGCTGTTTTTT.

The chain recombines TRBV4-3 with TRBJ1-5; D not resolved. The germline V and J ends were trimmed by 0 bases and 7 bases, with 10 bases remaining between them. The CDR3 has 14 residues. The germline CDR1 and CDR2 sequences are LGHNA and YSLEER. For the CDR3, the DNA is TGCGCCAGCAGCCAAGAGGCGAGGATGCAGCCCCAGCATTTT. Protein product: CASSQEARMQPQHF.

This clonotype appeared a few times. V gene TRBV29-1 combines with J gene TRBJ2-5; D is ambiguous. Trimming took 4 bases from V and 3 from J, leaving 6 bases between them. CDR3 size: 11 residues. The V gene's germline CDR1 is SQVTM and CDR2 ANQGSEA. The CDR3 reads CSVGQEETQYF. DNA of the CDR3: TGCAGCGTTGGGCAGGAAGAGACCCAGTACTTC.

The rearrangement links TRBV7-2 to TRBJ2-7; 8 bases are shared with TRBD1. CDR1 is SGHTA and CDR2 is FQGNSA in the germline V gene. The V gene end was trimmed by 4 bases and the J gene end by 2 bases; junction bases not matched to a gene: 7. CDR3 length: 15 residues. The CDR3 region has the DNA TGTGCCAGCAGCTCTTACCCGACAGGGGCCTACGAGCAGTACGTC. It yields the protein CASSSYPTGAYEQYV.

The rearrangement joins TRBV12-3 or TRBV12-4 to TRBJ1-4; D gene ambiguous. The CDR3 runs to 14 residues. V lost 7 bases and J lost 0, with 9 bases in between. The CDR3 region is CASTPGSTNEKLFF. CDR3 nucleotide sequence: TGTGCCAGCACCCCGGGATCAACTAATGAAAAACTGTTTTTT.

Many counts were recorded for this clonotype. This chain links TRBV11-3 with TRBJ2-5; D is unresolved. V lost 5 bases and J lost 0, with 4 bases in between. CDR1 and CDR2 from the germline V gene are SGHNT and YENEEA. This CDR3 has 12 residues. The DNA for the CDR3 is TGTGCCAGCAGCCTCGACCAAGAGACCCAGTACTTC. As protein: CASSLDQETQYF.

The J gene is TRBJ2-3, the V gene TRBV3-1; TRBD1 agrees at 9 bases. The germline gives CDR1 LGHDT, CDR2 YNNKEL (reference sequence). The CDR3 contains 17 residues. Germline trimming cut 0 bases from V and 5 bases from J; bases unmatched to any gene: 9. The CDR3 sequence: CASSQDLADRGGDTQYF. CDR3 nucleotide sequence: TGTGCCAGCAGCCAAGATCTGGCGGACAGGGGTGGAGATACGCAGTATTTT.

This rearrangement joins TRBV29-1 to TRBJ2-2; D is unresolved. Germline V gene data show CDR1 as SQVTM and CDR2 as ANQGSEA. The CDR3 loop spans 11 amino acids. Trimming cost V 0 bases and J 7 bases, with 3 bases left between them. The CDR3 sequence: CSVEENGELFF. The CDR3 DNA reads TGCAGCGTTGAAGAGAACGGGGAGCTGTTTTTT.

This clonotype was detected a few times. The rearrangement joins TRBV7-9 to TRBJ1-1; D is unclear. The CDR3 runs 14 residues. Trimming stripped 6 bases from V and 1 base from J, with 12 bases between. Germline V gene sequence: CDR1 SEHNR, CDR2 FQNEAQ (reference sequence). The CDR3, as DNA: TGTGCCAGCAGATCGCGGGGTCCGAACACTGAAGCTTTCTTT. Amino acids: CASRSRGPNTEAFF. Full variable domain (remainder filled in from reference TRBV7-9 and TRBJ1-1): DTGVSQNPRHKITKRGQNVTFRCDPISEHNRLYWYRQTLGQGPEFLTYFQNEAQLEKSRLLSDRFSAERPKGSFSTLEIQRTEQGDSAMYLCASRSRGPNTEAFFGQGTRLTVV.